This T cell receptor (beta chain) was identified during a study of T cell changes during pregnancy in multiple sclerosis. CDR1 and CDR2 from the germline V gene are MGHRA and YSYEKL. The trim removed 1 base at V and 3 bases at J, leaving 3 bases unmatched. The CDR3 has 15 amino acids. Generated by immunoSEQ multiplex PCR, the TCRdb table keeps only in-frame clones and is missing some. The table records tens of thousands of clones, about 92% of them present only once. This receptor was identified in a female donor with multiple sclerosis, enrolled in a pregnancy study. The starting material was peripheral blood, obtained in the first trimester of pregnancy. The J gene is TRBJ2-7, the V gene TRBV4-1; TRBD2 aligns across 10 bases. The CDR3 loop is CASSQGSSGSYEQYF. In DNA form, the CDR3 reads TGCGCCAGCAGCCAAGGGTCTAGCGGGAGCTACGAGCAGTACTTC.